These 4 T cell receptor beta chains originate from one sample sequenced in a study of T-cell reconstitution after alpha-beta-depleted transplantation in children. A TCRbeta library incorporating unique molecular identifiers was prepared. TCRdb analysed the PCR reads with MiXCR anew, one entry per CDR3 protein. The table lists 300,000 to 350,000 distinct CDR3 sequences, roughly 16% of them singletons, with roughly 40% in the top ten. The sample consisted of PBMCs, mostly from graft donor cells, taken 360 days after TCRalphabeta/CD19-depleted stem cell transplant. The receptors here all came from a male patient aged 2-10 years who had a stem cell transplant for acute lymphoblastic leukemia, so the T cells may come from the graft donor.

This clonotype was seen ten or more times. The J gene is TRBJ2-5, the V gene TRBV7-2; perhaps TRBD2 as D (5 bases). The CDR3 spans 14 residues. Trimming pared 1 base from V and 5 bases from J, leaving 11 bases between. Germline CDR1 is SGHTA and CDR2 is FQGNSA. CDR3 loop: CASSLDRGRETQYF. CDR3 DNA sequence: TGTGCCAGCAGCTTAGATCGGGGTAGGGAGACCCAGTACTTC.

V and J are TRBV5-1 and TRBJ2-3, with 10 bases matching TRBD2. The CDR3 contains 15 residues. V gave up 4 bases and J gave up 4 bases; unmatched junction bases: 6. Looked up from germline, CDR1 is SGHRS and CDR2 is YFSETQ. The CDR3 DNA reads TGCGCCAGCAGCGGGGGGACTAGCGTAGCAGATACGCAGTATTTT. This translates into CASSGGTSVADTQYF.

As for this clonotype: This clone may be a read error of a much larger clone one base away. V usage is TRBV4-2 and J usage is TRBJ2-1; D possibly corresponds to TRBD1 (6 bases). V dropped 1 base and J dropped 8 bases, with 18 bases sitting between them. From germline, CDR1 is LGHNA and CDR2 YNFKEQ. This CDR3 is 16 amino acids long. The CDR3 reads CASSQANRVTQDEQFF. The CDR3 DNA reads TGTGCCAGCAGCCAAGCGAACAGGGTTACACAAGATGAGCAGTTCTTC.

The V gene is TRBV20-1, the J gene TRBJ1-5; the D gene is possibly TRBD1 (6 bases). The ends were cut back, 5 bases at V and 5 bases at J, with 22 bases in the middle. CDR3 length equals 16 residues. The germline CDR1 and CDR2 sequences are DFQATT and SNEGSKA (reference sequence). CDR3 DNA sequence: TGCAGTGCTGCGGCCTCCAATCCCGGGGGCCATCAGCCCCAGCATTTT. It codes for CSAAASNPGGHQPQHF.